This T cell receptor (beta chain) was captured in a study of human T cells and chemical hapten exposure (dated by TCRdb to about 2021). For the study in its entirety: The libraries were sequenced as a pool, and the TCR yield per sample differed mostly because of small variations in library volumes within the pool. The study tracked peripheral blood TCR repertoire changes in vivo during primary and secondary sensitization to the hapten diphenylcyclopropenone (DPC) in alopecia patients. Each blood RNA sample was used to sequence both TCR alpha and TCR beta chains. Results the study describes overall, beyond this receptor: After repeated subsampling, changes were observed in the strength of the expansion versus patch-test correlation and in the threshold at which the correlation became significant. DPC sensitization did not change how many TCRs were above 1 in 1000 frequency, and no evidence was found of alterations in global repertoire structure.

Comment on this clonotype: Its antigen remains unidentified. No per-base quality is available; no much larger clone lies one base away.

Unfractionated whole blood was collected in Tempus Blood RNA tubes, and total RNA was extracted from that blood. Five or six healthy volunteers served as TCR sequencing controls and were bled at day 0, 2 weeks and 6 weeks. Receptor amplification or capture employed 5' RACE. Sequencing instrument: Illumina MiSeq. During library preparation, unique molecular identifiers were attached to individual cDNA molecules so that TCRs could be counted quantitatively and reproducibly. The source study handled its data this way. Samples had a median of around 92,000 TCRs, with a range from about 23,224 to 750,000. The Decombinator software suite was used to annotate V, J and CDR3 in the TCR reads. For PS versus PT1 abundance plots, all samples were subsampled to the same number of TCRs (28,000). Expanded TCRs were defined as absent before sensitization and observed at least eight times at the 2-week time point. TCRdb redid the processing of the public reads, applying fastp at Q25 and MiXCR, and retained in-frame beta chains. Identical CDR3 proteins give one entry, which carries the most common genes and DNA. These V and J calls are TCRdb output, not the study's own analysis. The sample table contains 110,000 or so distinct CDR3 sequences; only one count was recorded for around 20% of them. 2.5% to 3% of the sample is held by the ten biggest clonotypes.

Based on the germline V gene, the CDR1 and CDR2 sequences are SQVTM and ANQGSEA. Including the terminal cysteine and phenylalanine, the CDR3 comprises 15 residues. The entry retains the CDR3 DNA only, 45 bases that are in frame from base 1. Compared with germline, V lacks 6 bases and J lacks 0 bases; bases without a gene match: 6. The V gene is TRBV29-1 and the J gene is TRBJ1-3, and TRBD1 aligns with 9 junction nucleotides. The source of this sequence is a human donor in good health. The nucleotide sequence is TGCAGCGTGAGGACAGGGGTTGACTCTGGAAACACCATATATTTT. It codes for CSVRTGVDSGNTIYF. Extended through the reference TRBV29-1 and TRBJ1-3 proteins, this CDR3 yields the full variable domain: SAVISQKPSRDICQRGTSLTIQCQVDSQVTMMFWYRQQPGQSLTLIATANQGSEATYESGFVIDKFPISRPNLTFSTLTVSNMSPEDSSIYLCSVRTGVDSGNTIYFGEGSWLTVV.